This T cell receptor beta chain was retrieved from a study of CD4 and CD8 cells across lung adenocarcinoma regions. The V and J ends lost 5 bases and 5 bases, in that order; junction bases with no gene match: 5. Germline V gives CDR1 SGHTA, CDR2 FQGNSA. This CDR3 is built from 15 residues. TCRdb independently ran MiXCR on the PCR reads; one entry per CDR3 protein. Of about 3,300 distinct CDR3 sequences listed, under 70% are singletons. Sequenced sample: CD4+ T cells from the margin of a lung tumor. The chain uses TRBV7-2 and TRBJ2-1, with 11 bases fitting TRBD1. The sequence came from a female donor with lung adenocarcinoma. The CD4 and CD8 labels of this study may be unreliable. CDR3 sequence (DNA): TGTGCCAGCAGCCCCCGGGACAGGGGGGACAATGAGCAGTTCTTC. Protein product: CASSPRDRGDNEQFF.